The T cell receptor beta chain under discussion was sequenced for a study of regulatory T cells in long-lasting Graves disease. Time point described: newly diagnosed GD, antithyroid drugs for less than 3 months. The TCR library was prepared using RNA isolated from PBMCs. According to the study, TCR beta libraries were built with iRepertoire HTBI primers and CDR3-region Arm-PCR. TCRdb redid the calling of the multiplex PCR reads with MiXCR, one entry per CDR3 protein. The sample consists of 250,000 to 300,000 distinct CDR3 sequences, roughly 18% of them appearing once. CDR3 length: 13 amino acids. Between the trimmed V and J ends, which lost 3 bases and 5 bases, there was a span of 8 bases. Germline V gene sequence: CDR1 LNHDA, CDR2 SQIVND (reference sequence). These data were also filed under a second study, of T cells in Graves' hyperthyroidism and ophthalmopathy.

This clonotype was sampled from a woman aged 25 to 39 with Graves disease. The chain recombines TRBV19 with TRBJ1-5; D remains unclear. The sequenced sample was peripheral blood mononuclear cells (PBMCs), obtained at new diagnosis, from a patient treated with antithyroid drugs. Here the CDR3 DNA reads TGTGCCAGTAGTATCGAAGGTTATCAGCCCCAGCATTTT. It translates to CASSIEGYQPQHF.